This paragraph covers one TCR beta chain sequence. Antigen unknown. This entry comes from a study of cytomegalovirus exposure and HLA in healthy donors. Regarding the study as a whole: The study put 150 or so TCR beta chains on its list as cytomegalovirus-associated. In vitro data verified three CMV-associated chains as specific for CMV antigens.

This PCR relied on a set of 60 Vbeta primers and 13 Jbeta primers. Repertoires were generated with immunoSEQ multiplex PCR, while TCRdb's copy carries only in-frame clones and drops some. The sample lists around 100,000 clones, 65% to 85% occurring once. The donors comprised healthy bone marrow donors. Although they were nominally healthy when sampled, donors likely had unrecorded immune exposures. Germline V gene lookup returns CDR1 SGHRS and CDR2 YFSETQ. V lost 0 bases and J 2 bases, leaving 22 bases between the germline ends. The CDR3 is made up of 19 amino acids. The rearrangement links TRBV5-1 to TRBJ2-3, with D tentatively TRBD2 (6 bases). Sequencing was done on a sample of PBMCs. The receptor's source is a middle-aged man in good health and CMV-seropositive. The CDR3 loop is CASSLAPPDSGVDTDTQYF. For the CDR3, the DNA is TGCGCCAGCAGCTTGGCTCCACCCGATAGCGGCGTAGACACAGATACGCAGTATTTT.